A selection of T cell receptor beta chains follows, all from one sample in a study of identical twins. TCRdb reprocessed the 5' RACE reads with MiXCR, giving one entry per CDR3 protein. Among approximately 690,000 distinct CDR3 sequences, over 5% were seen once, and the ten largest hold around 1.7%. Sequencing input: naive T cells sorted from blood. All receptors come from a man between 18 and 29 years old in good health. The CDR3 runs from the conserved cysteine through the conserved F or W. A D gene is named only where the DNA matches it firmly. Where a row states a size, it is once, few, many or the class of an expanded clone; other rows omit it.

TRBJ2-1,TRBV27,TRBD1,12,many,TGTGCCAGCAGGAACGACAGGGATGAGCAGTTCTTC,CASRNDRDEQFF
TRBJ2-1,TRBV7-9,-,14,many,TGTGCCAGCAGCTCCGGGACATACTACAATGAGCAGTTCTTC,CASSSGTYYNEQFF
TRBJ2-1,TRBV7-8,-,12,many,TGTGCCAGCAGCTTAGACTGGGATGAGCAGTTCTTC,CASSLDWDEQFF
TRBJ2-5,TRBV29-1,-,12,many,TGCAGCGTTGAAACAGGGCGCGAGACCCAGTACTTC,CSVETGRETQYF
TRBJ2-1,TRBV20-1,TRBD2,15,-,TGCAGTGCTCCTACTAGCGGGAGGGCCGGCAATGAGCAGTTCTTC,CSAPTSGRAGNEQFF
TRBJ2-7,TRBV6-6,-,12,many,TGTGCCAGCAGTTACCCTGGCTACGAGCAGTACTTC,CASSYPGYEQYF
TRBJ2-3,TRBV25-1,-,13,many,TGTGCCAGCAGGGCGGGCCCACAAGATACGCAGTATTTT,CASRAGPQDTQYF
TRBJ2-1,TRBV20-1,-,14,many,TGCAGTGCTAGAGCCGACAGGCAATACAATGAGCAGTTCTTC,CSARADRQYNEQFF
TRBJ2-3,TRBV27,-,14,few,TGTGCCAGCAGTTTTCGTGTTAGCACAGATACGCAGTATTTT,CASSFRVSTDTQYF
TRBJ2-4,TRBV20-1,-,14,many,TGCAGTGTACAGGTTGGGGGCCCCAAAAACATTCAGTACTTC,CSVQVGGPKNIQYF
TRBJ1-2,TRBV12-3/TRBV12-4,-,13,many,TGTGCCAGCAGTTTTCGGTTGGGGGATGGCTACACCTTC,CASSFRLGDGYTF
TRBJ2-7,TRBV4-1,-,15,-,TGCGCCAGCAGCCAAGCGGGGGATCCCACCTACGAGCAGTACTTC,CASSQAGDPTYEQYF
TRBJ2-1,TRBV7-8,TRBD2,17,many,TGTGCCAGCAGCTTAGTGCTCTCTAGCGGAACCTACAATGAGCAGTTCTTC,CASSLVLSSGTYNEQFF
TRBJ2-2,TRBV5-1,-,16,-,TGCGCCAGCAGCTTGGAGGACCCCACGAACACCGGGGAGCTGTTTTTT,CASSLEDPTNTGELFF
TRBJ2-2,TRBV12-3/TRBV12-4,TRBD1,15,many,TGTGCCAGCAGCCTGGGACAGGGTTGGACCGGGGAGCTGTTTTTT,CASSLGQGWTGELFF
TRBJ2-7,TRBV19,-,12,few,TGTGCCAGTAGACTCGGGACGGGCGAGCAGTACTTC,CASRLGTGEQYF
TRBJ1-3,TRBV5-6,-,14,many,TGTGCCAGCAGTATCCGGACAGATGGCAACACCATATATTTT,CASSIRTDGNTIYF
TRBJ2-6,TRBV12-3/TRBV12-4,TRBD2,18,-,TGTGCCAGCAGTTCACTAGCGGGACGGTTCTCTGGGGCCAACGTCCTGACTTTC,CASSSLAGRFSGANVLTF
TRBJ2-7,TRBV7-2,-,15,-,TGTGCCAGCAGATTGGGGCAGGGGACAAACTACGAGCAGTACTTC,CASRLGQGTNYEQYF
TRBJ2-2,TRBV4-3,-,17,-,TGCGCCAGCAGCCAAGGAGGTTTGAGGGTTGTGACCGGGGAGCTGTTTTTT,CASSQGGLRVVTGELFF
TRBJ1-5,TRBV12-3/TRBV12-4,-,15,many,TGTGCCAGCAGTTTGACAGGCTATAGCAATCAGCCCCAGCATTTT,CASSLTGYSNQPQHF
TRBJ1-5,TRBV11-2,-,15,-,TGTGCCAGCAGCTTAGGGGCAGGAGCGGGGCAGCCCCAGCATTTT,CASSLGAGAGQPQHF
TRBJ2-2,TRBV29-1,TRBD1,14,many,TGCAGCGGTCGGACAGGGCCGAACACCGGGGAGCTGTTTTTT,CSGRTGPNTGELFF
TRBJ2-7,TRBV6-5,TRBD1,12,many,TGTGCCAGCAGTTACTGGGGACAGGAGCAGTACTTC,CASSYWGQEQYF
TRBJ1-1,TRBV28,-,15,many,TGTGCCAGCAGCCCAGTCAGAGGATCGAACACTGAAGCTTTCTTT,CASSPVRGSNTEAFF
TRBJ2-1,TRBV15,TRBD2,16,few,TGTGCCACCAGCAGAGATGCTAGCGGGAGACTCAATGAGCAGTTCTTC,CATSRDASGRLNEQFF
TRBJ2-2,TRBV5-1,TRBD1,15,-,TGCGCCAGCAGCTGGGGGACAGGGGCCGCCGGGGAGCTGTTTTTT,CASSWGTGAAGELFF
TRBJ2-1,TRBV29-1,TRBD2,15,-,TGCAGCGTTGAAGTAGCGGGAGGGCACAGGAGGGAGCAGTTCTTC,CSVEVAGGHRREQFF
TRBJ1-6,TRBV10-3,-,12,many,TGTGCCATCAGTGTTGTAGGGGAAACCCTCCACTTT,CAISVVGETLHF
TRBJ2-2,TRBV7-3,TRBD2,16,-,TGTGCCAGCAGCTTAATCCGTAGCGGGAGGGCCGGGGAGCTGTTTTTT,CASSLIRSGRAGELFF
TRBJ2-2,TRBV10-1,TRBD2,15,many,TGCGCCAGCAGAGCTAGCGGGAGAAACACCGGGGAGCTGTTTTTT,CASRASGRNTGELFF
TRBJ2-1,TRBV12-3/TRBV12-4,-,14,few,TGTGCCAGCTCGGTCGGACGCTCCTACAATGAGCAGTTCTTC,CASSVGRSYNEQFF
TRBJ2-5,TRBV5-1,TRBD2,16,few,TGCGCCAGCAGCTTGGAGCGGGGACGGATCCAAGAGACCCAGTACTTC,CASSLERGRIQETQYF
TRBJ2-4,TRBV6-1,-,15,-,TGTGCCAGCAGTCAGAACGCCGGGGGGCTGAGGGTTCAGTACTTC,CASSQNAGGLRVQYF
TRBJ2-7,TRBV20-1,TRBD2,16,many,TGCAGTGCTAGACCCCGGGGGCTAGCGGGAGTTCACGAGCAGTACTTC,CSARPRGLAGVHEQYF
TRBJ2-5,TRBV20-1,-,14,many,TGCAGTGCTAGTATCTCGAGACTAGAGGAGACCCAGTACTTC,CSASISRLEETQYF
TRBJ2-4,TRBV29-1,-,13,few,TGCAGCTACAGGCCCCGGGCCAAAAACATTCAGTACTTC,CSYRPRAKNIQYF
TRBJ2-7,TRBV7-8,-,14,few,TGTGCCAGCAGCTTAAAGCGAATCCTTGGCGAGCAGTACTTC,CASSLKRILGEQYF
TRBJ2-1,TRBV7-9,TRBD1,16,many,TGTGCCAGCAGCCCGAGGACAGGGGGCGTAGGCAATGAGCAGTTCTTC,CASSPRTGGVGNEQFF
TRBJ2-2,TRBV5-1,TRBD2,16,many,TGCGCCAGCAGCTTGGCCTTGACTAGCGGCACCGGGGAGCTGTTTTTT,CASSLALTSGTGELFF
TRBJ2-5,TRBV20-1,TRBD1,12,many,TGCAGTTTGGACAGGGGCCAAGAGACCCAGTACTTC,CSLDRGQETQYF
TRBJ2-3,TRBV10-2,TRBD1,15,-,TGCGCCAGCAGAGGACAGGGGCCGAACACAGATACGCAGTATTTT,CASRGQGPNTDTQYF
TRBJ1-6,TRBV12-3/TRBV12-4,-,17,few,TGTGCCAGCAGTCTGGACTTGGGGGGTATTAATAATTCACCCCTCCACTTT,CASSLDLGGINNSPLHF
TRBJ1-1,TRBV5-1,TRBD1,16,many,TGCGCCAGCAGCTTGGCTCCGGGACAGGGGACGGCTGAAGCTTTCTTT,CASSLAPGQGTAEAFF
TRBJ2-2,TRBV2,-,14,-,TGTGCCAGGGGTGGACTCTCGAACACCGGGGAGCTGTTTTTT,CARGGLSNTGELFF
TRBJ2-7,TRBV6-2/TRBV6-3,-,15,many,TGTGCCAGCAGTCCCGGGACTGGGCTCTCCTACGAGCAGTACTTC,CASSPGTGLSYEQYF
TRBJ2-3,TRBV6-2/TRBV6-3,TRBD2,15,few,TGTGCCAGCAGCAACGGACTAGCGGGAGCAGATACGCAGTATTTT,CASSNGLAGADTQYF
TRBJ2-1,TRBV10-3,TRBD2,19,many,TGTGCCATCAGCCCGGGACTAGCGGGAGGCGCCGGCTCCTACAATGAGCAGTTCTTC,CAISPGLAGGAGSYNEQFF
TRBJ1-4,TRBV21-1,-,14,-,TGTGCCAGCAGCATCAACGCAACTAATGAAAAACTGTTTTTT,CASSINATNEKLFF